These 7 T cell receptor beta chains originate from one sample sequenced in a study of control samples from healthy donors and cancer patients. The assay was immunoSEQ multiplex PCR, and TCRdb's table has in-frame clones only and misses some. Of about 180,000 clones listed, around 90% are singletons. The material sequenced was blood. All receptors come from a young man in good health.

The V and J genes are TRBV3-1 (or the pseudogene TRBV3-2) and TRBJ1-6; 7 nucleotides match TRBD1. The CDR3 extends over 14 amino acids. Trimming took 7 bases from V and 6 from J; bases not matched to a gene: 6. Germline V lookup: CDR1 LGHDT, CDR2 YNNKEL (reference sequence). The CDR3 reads CASTRGQINSPLHF. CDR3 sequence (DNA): TGTGCCAGCACCCGGGGACAGATTAATTCACCCCTCCACTTT.

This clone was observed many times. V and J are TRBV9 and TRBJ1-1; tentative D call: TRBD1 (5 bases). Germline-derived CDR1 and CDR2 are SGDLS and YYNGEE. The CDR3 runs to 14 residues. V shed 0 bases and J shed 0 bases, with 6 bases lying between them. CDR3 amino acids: CASSVVQVNTEAFF. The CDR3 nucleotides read TGTGCCAGCAGCGTAGTACAGGTGAACACTGAAGCTTTCTTT. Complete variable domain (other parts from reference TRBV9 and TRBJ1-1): DSGVTQTPKHLITATGQRVTLRCSPRSGDLSVYWYQQSLDQGLQFLIQYYNGEERAKGNILERFSAQQFPDLHSELNLSSLELGDSALYFCASSVVQVNTEAFFGQGTRLTVV.

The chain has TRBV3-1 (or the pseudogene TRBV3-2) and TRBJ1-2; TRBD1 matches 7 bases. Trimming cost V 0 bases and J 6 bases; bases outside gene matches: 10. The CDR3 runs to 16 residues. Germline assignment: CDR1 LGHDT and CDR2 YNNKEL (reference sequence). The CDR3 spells CASSQEGGAGGHGYTF. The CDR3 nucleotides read TGTGCCAGCAGCCAAGAAGGTGGGGCAGGGGGTCATGGCTACACCTTC.

The CDR3 spells CASTSVVINSPLHF. As DNA, the CDR3 is TGTGCCAGCACCTCCGTGGTTATAAATTCACCCCTCCACTTT. The chain links TRBV28 to TRBJ1-6, with D uncertain. The CDR3 has 14 amino acids. The V and J ends lost 7 bases and 7 bases respectively, with 14 bases between them. The V gene's germline CDR1 is MDHEN and CDR2 SYDVKM.

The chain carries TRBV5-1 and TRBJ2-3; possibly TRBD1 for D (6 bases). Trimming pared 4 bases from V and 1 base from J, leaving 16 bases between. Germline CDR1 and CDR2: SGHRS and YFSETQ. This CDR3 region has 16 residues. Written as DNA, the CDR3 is TGCGCCAGCAGCCCCCAAACAGGGTATCGCACAGATACGCAGTATTTT. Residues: CASSPQTGYRTDTQYF.

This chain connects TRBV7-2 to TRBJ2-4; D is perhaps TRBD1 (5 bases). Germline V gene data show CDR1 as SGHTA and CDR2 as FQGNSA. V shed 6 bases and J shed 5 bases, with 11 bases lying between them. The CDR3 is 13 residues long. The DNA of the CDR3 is TGTGCCAGCAGTCAGGGAATGGAAAACATTCAGTACTTC. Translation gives CASSQGMENIQYF. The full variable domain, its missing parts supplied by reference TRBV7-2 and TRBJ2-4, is GAGVSQSPSNKVTEKGKDVELRCDPISGHTALYWYRQSLGQGLEFLIYFQGNSAPDKSGLPSDRFSAERTGGSVSTLTIQRTQQEDSAVYLCASSQGMENIQYFGAGTRLSVL.

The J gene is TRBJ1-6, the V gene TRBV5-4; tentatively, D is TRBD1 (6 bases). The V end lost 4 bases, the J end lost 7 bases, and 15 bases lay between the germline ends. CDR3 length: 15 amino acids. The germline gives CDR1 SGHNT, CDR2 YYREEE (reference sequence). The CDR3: CASSPGQGRNSPLHF. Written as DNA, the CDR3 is TGTGCCAGCAGCCCGGGGCAGGGGAGGAATTCACCCCTCCACTTT. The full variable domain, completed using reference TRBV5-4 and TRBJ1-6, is ETGVTQSPTHLIKTRGQQVTLRCSSQSGHNTVSWYQQALGQGPQFIFQYYREEENGRGNFPPRFSGLQFPNYSSELNVNALELDDSALYLCASSPGQGRNSPLHFGNGTRLTVT.